This entry concerns a single T cell receptor (beta chain). Its antigen is unknown. This entry is derived from a study of beta chain features in type 1 diabetes. CD45RO/CCR7/CD25/CD127/CD95/CD27 sorting isolated CD4+ naive, central memory, regulatory and stem cell-like memory cells. Since all of the isolated RNA was reverse transcribed, expressed TCRB transcripts were what got sequenced. The protocol was immunoSEQ multiplex PCR, while the TCRdb copy is restricted to in-frame clones and leaves out a portion. The data contain about 150,000 clones, about 9.3% of them singletons. Study conclusions and caveats: Researchers report that Type 1 diabetes patients had moderately but significantly shorter TCRB CDR3s across all four CD4+ subsets. A closer apparent resemblance between naive, central memory and Treg TCRB repertoires was seen in patients than in healthy donors.

The CDR3 has 16 residues. Germline lookup yields CDR1 SGHNT and CDR2 YYREEE (reference sequence). Trimming cost V 4 bases and J 4 bases; bases outside gene matches: 11. The clonotype was recovered from a man younger than 40 with type 1 diabetes. Specimen: central memory CD4+ T cells from blood. This chain links TRBV5-4 with TRBJ2-3; 8 bases are a match to TRBD2. The CDR3 loop is CASSPSDSGNPDTQYF. The CDR3 coding sequence is TGTGCCAGCAGCCCGAGCGATAGCGGGAATCCAGATACGCAGTATTTT.